This TCR beta chain stems from a study of blood T cell repertoires in COVID-19. Study details: Acute-phase and convalescent COVID-19 samples originated in the United States, Italy and Spain. Nucleic acid was either cDNA or gDNA, and it came from T cells, B-cell-depleted T cells, or PBMCs.

V lost 5 bases and J lost 0; bases outside the gene matches: 11. The CDR3 loop spans 18 amino acids. CDR1 is MDHEN, CDR2 SYDVKM, per germline. Original handling: Reference gene primer amplification gave estimated nucleated cell counts. Sequencing used immunoSEQ multiplex PCR; TCRdb keeps in-frame clones, though not all of them. V, J and clone size reflect that table, while D and trimming were determined from the DNA. This sample has fewer than 85,000 clones; roughly 78% occur once, and the top ten carry just over 20%. Sequenced: peripheral blood. This chain links TRBV28 with TRBJ1-5, with 9 bases lining up with TRBD1. The receptor's source is a human donor in a cohort sampled during active COVID-19. The CDR3 DNA sequence: TGTGCCAGCAGTATCCGGGACAGGGCATTCCATAGCAATCAGCCCCAGCATTTT. Its protein product is CASSIRDRAFHSNQPQHF. The whole variable domain, filled in from reference TRBV28 and TRBJ1-5, reads DVKVTQSSRYLVKRTGEKVFLECVQDMDHENMFWYRQDPGLGLRLIYFSYDVKMKEKGDIPEGYSVSREKKERFSLILESASTNQTSMYLCASSIRDRAFHSNQPQHFGDGTRLSIL.